Below are 24 T cell receptor beta chains sequenced from a single sample in a study of blood T cell repertoires in COVID-19. Clones were sequenced by immunoSEQ multiplex PCR, and TCRdb holds only the in-frame ones, with some missing. The sample contains approximately 160,000 clones, approximately 85% of which appear only once. Sequences were obtained from peripheral blood. Receptor source: a woman aged 55-70 years with COVID-19, enrolled during active disease.

The chain recombines TRBV2 with TRBJ1-4, with TRBD1 matching 9 bases. The trim removed 3 bases at V and 7 bases at J, leaving 6 bases unmatched. Germline V gene data show CDR1 as SNHLY and CDR2 as FYNNEI. The length of the CDR3 is 15 residues. The CDR3 sequence is CASSERKGQGEKLFF. CDR3 DNA: TGTGCCAGCAGTGAGAGGAAGGGACAGGGTGAAAAACTGTTTTTT.

This sequence joins TRBV7-8 and TRBJ1-2; D call uncertain. V gave up 5 bases and J gave up 5 bases, with 9 bases separating them. Germline CDR1 reads SGHVS; CDR2 reads FQNEAQ. CDR3 length equals 12 residues. CDR3 in amino acids: CASSHEEYGYTF. The CDR3 region has the DNA TGTGCCAGCAGCCACGAGGAATATGGCTACACCTTC.

The genes are TRBV7-2 and TRBJ2-7, with unresolved D. The CDR3 runs to 15 residues. Germline values: CDR1 SGHTA, CDR2 FQGNSA. V was pared by 0 bases and J by 2 bases, with 11 bases between. The CDR3 DNA reads TGTGCCAGCAGCTTAGCGTACCAGATTCCCTACGAGCAGTACTTC. This translates into CASSLAYQIPYEQYF.

V gene TRBV18 combines with J gene TRBJ2-1; D gene ambiguous. CDR3 length equals 11 residues. Germline loops: CDR1 KGHSH, CDR2 LQKENI. Between the trimmed V and J ends, which lost 4 bases and 8 bases, there was a span of 6 bases. CDR3 DNA: TGTGCCAGCTCACAAAGCTATGAGCAGTTCTTC. Residues: CASSQSYEQFF.

This clone has only one observation. The rearrangement joins TRBV14 to TRBJ1-2; possibly TRBD1 for D (5 bases). V lost 0 bases and J lost 3, with 8 bases in between. CDR1 is SGHDN and CDR2 is FVKESK in the germline V gene. The CDR3 extends over 14 amino acids. CDR3 in DNA: TGTGCCAGCAGCCAAGATAGGGGATACTATGGCTACACCTTC. Translated: CASSQDRGYYGYTF.

The V call is TRBV29-1, the J call TRBJ1-1, with D tentatively TRBD1 (5 bases). In germline, CDR1 is SQVTM, CDR2 ANQGSEA. The CDR3 spans 12 residues. V was trimmed by 5 bases and J by 5 bases, leaving 12 bases between them. CDR3 in amino acids: CSVRGTGTEAFF. CDR3 bases: TGCAGCGTTCGGGGGACGGGGACTGAAGCTTTCTTT. The full variable domain, with the rest looked up from reference TRBV29-1 and TRBJ1-1, is SAVISQKPSRDICQRGTSLTIQCQVDSQVTMMFWYRQQPGQSLTLIATANQGSEATYESGFVIDKFPISRPNLTFSTLTVSNMSPEDSSIYLCSVRGTGTEAFFGQGTRLTVV.

This clone occurred once. The gene calls are TRBV5-5 and TRBJ1-1; unclear D gene. There are 14 residues in the CDR3. The V gene lost 5 bases and the J gene lost 1 base, with 12 bases spanning the gap. Germline assignment: CDR1 SGHKS and CDR2 YYEKEE (reference sequence). The CDR3 DNA follows: TGTGCCAGCAGTCAAGGACGGGGGAACACTGAAGCTTTCTTT. Protein product: CASSQGRGNTEAFF. Combining the CDR3 with reference TRBV5-5 and TRBJ1-1 gives the whole variable domain DAGVTQSPTHLIKTRGQQVTLRCSPISGHKSVSWYQQVLGQGPQFIFQYYEKEERGRGNFPDRFSARQFPNYSSELNVNALLLGDSALYLCASSQGRGNTEAFFGQGTRLTVV.

The gene calls are TRBV24-1 and TRBJ2-3, with 9 bases that match TRBD2. This CDR3 region has 16 residues. J lost 3 bases, V lost 2 bases, and 5 bases had no gene match. Germline V gene data show CDR1 as KGHDR and CDR2 as SFDVKD. The DNA for the CDR3 is TGTGCCACCAGTGATTATGGCGGGGGGGCAACAGATACGCAGTATTTT. Translated, it gives CATSDYGGGATDTQYF.

The chain has TRBV27 and TRBJ2-6; D is perhaps TRBD1 (6 bases). The CDR3 is 13 amino acids. Looked up from germline, CDR1 is MNHEY and CDR2 is SMNVEV (reference sequence). Between the trimmed V and J ends, which lost 6 bases and 7 bases, there was a span of 10 bases. Here the CDR3 reads CASSYRVANVLTF. CDR3 bases: TGTGCCAGCAGCTACAGGGTTGCCAACGTCCTGACTTTC. The full variable domain, in which reference TRBV27 and TRBJ2-6 provide the parts outside the CDR3, is EAQVTQNPRYLITVTGKKLTVTCSQNMNHEYMSWYRQDPGLGLRQIYYSMNVEVTDKGDVPEGYKVSRKEKRNFPLILESPSPNQTSLYFCASSYRVANVLTFGAGSRLTVL.

The gene calls are TRBV27 and TRBJ2-5; 10 nucleotides align to TRBD2. There are 15 residues in the CDR3. In germline, CDR1 is MNHEY, CDR2 SMNVEV (reference sequence). After removal of 6 bases from V and 1 base from J, the junction contained 5 bases not matched to a gene. The CDR3 DNA reads TGTGCCAGCAGCAGTAGCGGGAGGCTCCAAGAGACCCAGTACTTC. The encoded protein is CASSSSGRLQETQYF.

As to this clone: Different DNA sequences within this sample yield the same CDR3. This chain connects TRBV5-1 to TRBJ1-1, with 7 positions matching TRBD1. Germline V gene lookup returns CDR1 SGHRS and CDR2 YFSETQ. V lost 3 bases to trimming and J lost 3 bases; unmatched junction nucleotides: 2. The CDR3 sequence is 13 residues long. CDR3 coding DNA: TGCGCCAGCAGCTCACAGGGGTACACTGAAGCTTTCTTT. It is translated as CASSSQGYTEAFF. Combining the CDR3 with reference TRBV5-1 and TRBJ1-1 gives the whole variable domain KAGVTQTPRYLIKTRGQQVTLSCSPISGHRSVSWYQQTPGQGLQFLFEYFSETQRNKGNFPGRFSGRQFSNSRSEMNVSTLELGDSALYLCASSSQGYTEAFFGQGTRLTVV.

The chain joins TRBV3-1 (or the pseudogene TRBV3-2) to TRBJ2-3; no reliable D call. V lost 4 bases and J 6 bases, leaving 8 bases between the germline ends. CDR1 is LGHDT and CDR2 is YNNKEL in the germline V gene (reference sequence). This CDR3 has 12 amino acids. The CDR3 here is CASSRSMDTQYF. DNA for the CDR3: TGTGCCAGCAGCCGCTCTATGGATACGCAGTATTTT.

The chain couples TRBV7-3 to TRBJ2-3; 7 bases are shared with TRBD2. From germline, CDR1 is SGHTA and CDR2 FQGTGA. V was clipped by 7 bases and J by 0 bases; unmatched bases: 7. CDR3 length: 15 residues. The CDR3 bases are TGTGCCAGCACACCCGGGGGGACTAGCACAGATACGCAGTATTTT. It is translated as CASTPGGTSTDTQYF.

The chain couples TRBV11-2 to TRBJ2-1, with TRBD2 matching over 8 bases. Per germline, CDR1 SGHAT and CDR2 FQNNGV. The CDR3 covers 14 residues. With V trimmed by 2 bases and J by 4 bases, 1 base remained unmatched. The CDR3 here is CASSLSGSYNEQFF. CDR3 DNA sequence: TGTGCCAGCAGCTTAAGCGGGAGTTACAATGAGCAGTTCTTC.

The genes are TRBV5-5 and TRBJ1-1, with a possible D match to TRBD1 (6 bases). The CDR3 length is 14 residues. CDR1 is SGHKS, CDR2 YYEKEE, per germline (reference sequence). Trimming removed 4 bases at V and 0 bases at J, with 10 bases between. CDR3 DNA: TGTGCCAGCAGCGACGGACAGCTGAACACTGAAGCTTTCTTT. Its protein product is CASSDGQLNTEAFF.

The rearrangement uses TRBV7-8 and TRBJ2-7; perhaps TRBD2 as D (6 bases). CDR3 length equals 13 residues. Germline CDR1 SGHVS, CDR2 FQNEAQ. The V end was cut by 5 bases, the J end by 4 bases, with 12 bases between. CDR3 sequence reads: CASSASGGYEQYV. The CDR3 DNA sequence: TGTGCCAGCAGCGCCTCAGGAGGGTACGAGCAGTACGTC.

The chain carries TRBV5-1 and TRBJ2-3; D uncertain. The V gene lost 0 bases and the J gene lost 2 bases, with 10 bases spanning the gap. This CDR3 region has 15 residues. The germline CDR1 and CDR2 sequences are SGHRS and YFSETQ. CDR3: CASSLGANPTDTQYF. CDR3 nucleotide sequence: TGCGCCAGCAGCTTGGGGGCCAACCCCACAGATACGCAGTATTTT.

The chain combines TRBV12-5 with TRBJ1-1, with 9 bases aligning to TRBD1. The V and J ends lost 1 base and 3 bases, in that order; junction bases with no gene match: 0. Germline-derived CDR1 and CDR2 are LGHNT and FRNRAP. The CDR3 is made up of 14 amino acids. The CDR3 region has the DNA TGTGCTAGTGGTTTGGGGACAGGGGACACTGAAGCTTTCTTT. Its protein is CASGLGTGDTEAFF.

The V and J genes are TRBV19 and TRBJ1-3, with 10 positions matching TRBD1. Looked up from germline, CDR1 is LNHDA and CDR2 is SQIVND (reference sequence). Trimming removed 7 bases from V and 7 bases from J; junction bases left unmatched: 10. The CDR3 contains 15 residues. The CDR3 DNA reads TGTGCCAGTATTAGTCCCGGGACAGGGGATAACACCATATATTTT. Protein sequence: CASISPGTGDNTIYF. Combining the CDR3 with reference TRBV19 and TRBJ1-3 gives the whole variable domain DGGITQSPKYLFRKEGQNVTLSCEQNLNHDAMYWYRQDPGQGLRLIYYSQIVNDFQKGDIAEGYSVSREKKESFPLTVTSAQKNPTAFYLCASISPGTGDNTIYFGEGSWLTVV.

The rearrangement uses TRBV19 and TRBJ1-3; D not resolved. Per germline, CDR1 LNHDA and CDR2 SQIVND (reference sequence). V was shortened by 3 bases and J by 0 bases, with 6 bases between the two germline ends. This CDR3 is built from 14 residues. The CDR3 DNA reads TGTGCCAGTAGTATGGTGAGCTCTGGAAACACCATATATTTT. Its translation: CASSMVSSGNTIYF.

The rearrangement links TRBV6-5 to TRBJ1-3; 9 positions match TRBD1. V lost 5 bases, J lost 7 bases, and 6 bases stayed unmatched. CDR3 size: 14 residues. Germline lookup yields CDR1 MNHEY and CDR2 SVGAGI. The CDR3 region has the DNA TGTGCCAGCAGTAGGACAGGGGTGCACAACACCATATATTTT. Translated, it gives CASSRTGVHNTIYF.

V usage is TRBV29-1 and J usage is TRBJ1-2; D is unclear. CDR1 SQVTM and CDR2 ANQGSEA come from the germline V gene. This CDR3 is built from 14 residues. V was cut by 4 bases and J by 8 bases, with 20 bases left in between. Here the CDR3 DNA reads TGCAGCGTTGCTTTAGTTCAGGTCCGATACGGCTACACCTTC. Translated, it gives CSVALVQVRYGYTF.

V is TRBV4-1 and J is TRBJ1-2; D is unclear. This CDR3 spans 16 amino acids. The germline V gene has CDR1 MGHRA and CDR2 YSYEKL. Trimming shortened V by 1 base and J by 4 bases, and 16 bases separated the two germline ends. The CDR3 nucleotides read TGCGCCAGCAGCCAAGTTTTCGGTGAGGTGCCCTATGGCTACACCTTC. Translated: CASSQVFGEVPYGYTF.

V usage is TRBV6-5 and J usage is TRBJ1-2, with D possibly being TRBD1 (6 bases). Germline values: CDR1 MNHEY, CDR2 SVGAGI. This CDR3 spans 13 amino acids. Trimming took off 11 bases at V and 4 bases at J, with 17 bases between the two ends. The CDR3 DNA sequence: TGTGCCGTCTCCCGACAGGACCCCTATGGCTACACCTTC. Translating gives CAVSRQDPYGYTF.